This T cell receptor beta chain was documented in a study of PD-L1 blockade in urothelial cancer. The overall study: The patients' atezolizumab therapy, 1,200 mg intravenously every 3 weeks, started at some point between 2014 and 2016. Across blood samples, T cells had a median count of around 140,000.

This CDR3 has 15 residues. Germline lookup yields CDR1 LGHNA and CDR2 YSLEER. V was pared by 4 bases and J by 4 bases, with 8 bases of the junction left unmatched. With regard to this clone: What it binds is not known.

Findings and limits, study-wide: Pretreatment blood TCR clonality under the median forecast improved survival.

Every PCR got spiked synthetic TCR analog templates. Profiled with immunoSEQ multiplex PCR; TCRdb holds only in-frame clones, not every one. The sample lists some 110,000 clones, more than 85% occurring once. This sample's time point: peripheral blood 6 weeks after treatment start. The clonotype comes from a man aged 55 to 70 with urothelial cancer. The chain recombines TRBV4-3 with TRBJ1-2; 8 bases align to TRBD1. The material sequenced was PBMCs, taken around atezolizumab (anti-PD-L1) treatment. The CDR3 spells CASSLYGQGGYGYTF. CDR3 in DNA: TGCGCCAGCAGCCTTTATGGACAGGGAGGCTATGGCTACACCTTC.